This is a list of T cell receptor beta chains from one sample in a study of blood T cells in healthy people across ages. Each CDR3 protein gets one entry after TCRdb re-called the 5' RACE reads with MiXCR. The sample includes hundreds of thousands of distinct CDR3 sequences, about 30% of them seen just once. Sequenced input: blood. Receptors were obtained from a woman at least 80 years old in good health. Each CDR3 is given with its conserved first and last residue. D genes are given only for firm matches. Rows may omit the clone size; those that give it use once, few, many or a size class.

D	J	size	V	DNA	CDR3
-	TRBJ2-7	many	TRBV3-1	TGTGCCAGCAGCCAAGGCCCTAAGGAGCAGTACTTC	CASSQGPKEQYF
-	TRBJ2-2	-	TRBV7-2	TGTGCCAGCAGCTTTCGAGGTACAGCGGCGACGTCCGTGGAGCTGTTTTTT	CASSFRGTAATSVELFF
-	TRBJ1-2	many	TRBV3-1	TGTGCCAGCAGCCAAGATAGGGGGGGCGGCTATGGCTACACCTTC	CASSQDRGGGYGYTF
-	TRBJ1-2	-	TRBV20-1	TGCAGTGCTACGAACAACCCTTACGGAGGAGGCTACACCTTC	CSATNNPYGGGYTF
TRBD1	TRBJ1-3	few	TRBV9	TGTGCCAGCAGCGCAGCAAAAATGGGACAGACCAAAGGGTCTGGAAACACCATATATTTT	CASSAAKMGQTKGSGNTIYF
TRBD2	TRBJ2-1	-	TRBV7-6	TGTGCCAGCAGCTTAGGGGGACTAGGGTACAATGAGCAGTTCTTC	CASSLGGLGYNEQFF
-	TRBJ1-1	-	TRBV20-1	TGCAGTGCTGGGCCAGTGGCGAACGCTGAAGCTTTCTTT	CSAGPVANAEAFF
TRBD1	TRBJ1-2	many	TRBV6-1	TGTGCCAGCAGTGTTTGGGGACAGGGTGAGCTCAGTGGCTACACCTTC	CASSVWGQGELSGYTF
-	TRBJ2-5	many	TRBV3-1	TGTGCCAGCAGCCAAGCAACGGGAAGCCAAGAGACCCAGTACTTC	CASSQATGSQETQYF
-	TRBJ1-6	-	TRBV21-1	TGTGCCAGCAGCGAACAAGAATATAATTCACCCCTCCACTTT	CASSEQEYNSPLHF
-	TRBJ1-2	few	TRBV30	TGTGCCTGGAGCCGAGAGGGTGACGGCTACACCTTC	CAWSREGDGYTF
TRBD2	TRBJ2-7	few	TRBV6-1	TGTGCCAGCAGTGAAGGTTTGGGACTAGCTTATGTGGAGCAGTACTTC	CASSEGLGLAYVEQYF
TRBD1	TRBJ1-1	few	TRBV5-4	TGTGCCAGCAGCTTGGCCGCACAGGGGGAAACTGAAGCTTTCTTT	CASSLAAQGETEAFF
-	TRBJ2-7	many	TRBV30	TGTGCCTGGAGTCCTACATCAACGGGCCCCTACGAGCAGTACTTC	CAWSPTSTGPYEQYF
-	TRBJ1-2	many	TRBV12-3/TRBV12-4	TGTGCCAGCAGTTTCTGGCCGCGAGAGGGCTACACCTTC	CASSFWPREGYTF
TRBD2	TRBJ2-1	many	TRBV7-2	TGTGCCAGCAGCCTCGGGCGGGGGGGCCAAGAGCAGTTCTTC	CASSLGRGGQEQFF
-	TRBJ1-6	many	TRBV7-9	TGTGCCAGCAGCGTCCGGGACCTCAATGGGTATAATTCACCCCTCCACTTT	CASSVRDLNGYNSPLHF
-	TRBJ2-5	many	TRBV7-2	TGTGCCAGCAGGATTCCCGGCGAAGAGACCCAGTACTTC	CASRIPGEETQYF
TRBD2	TRBJ2-3	many	TRBV4-2	TGTGCCAGCAGCCAAGTCCCCGGACTAGCGGGGGAAAGCACAGATACGCAGTATTTT	CASSQVPGLAGESTDTQYF
TRBD1	TRBJ1-1	-	TRBV6-2/TRBV6-3	TGTGCCAGCAGTTACAAGGGGGCGCAGACTGAAGCTTTCTTT	CASSYKGAQTEAFF
-	TRBJ1-5	-	TRBV4-1	TGCGCCAGCAGCCAAGTATCCAATCGGTATAGCAATCAGCCCCAGCATTTT	CASSQVSNRYSNQPQHF
-	TRBJ2-3	many	TRBV9	TGTGCCAGCAGCTCCCACCCCGGAGGCACAGATACGCAGTATTTT	CASSSHPGGTDTQYF
TRBD1	TRBJ1-6	few	TRBV3-1	TGTGCCAGCAGCCAACTAGCGGGACAGGGTTTAGGTAATTCACCCCTCCACTTT	CASSQLAGQGLGNSPLHF
-	TRBJ1-2	many	TRBV6-1	TGTGCCAGCAGTGAAGCGCTGTATAGGGCATATGGCTACACCTTC	CASSEALYRAYGYTF
-	TRBJ1-1	-	TRBV10-2	TGCGCCAGCAGTGCCCCGAACTTGAACACTGAAGCTTTCTTT	CASSAPNLNTEAFF
-	TRBJ2-5	many	TRBV12-3/TRBV12-4	TGTGCCAGCAGCCGGCTGGGGACCCAGTACTTC	CASSRLGTQYF
TRBD1	TRBJ1-5	-	TRBV2	TGTGCCAGCAGATCCGGGACAGACCCAGATCAGCCCCAGCATTTT	CASRSGTDPDQPQHF
-	TRBJ2-1	-	TRBV5-1	TGCGCCAGCACCAGCGGGTTGAGCTCCTACAATGAGCAGTTCTTC	CASTSGLSSYNEQFF
TRBD1	TRBJ1-1	few	TRBV7-9	TGTGCCAGCAGCTTGGACAGGGTGCAAGGAGCTTTCTTT	CASSLDRVQGAFF
-	TRBJ2-4	many	TRBV2	TGTGCCAGCAGAGAGGGACCAAATTGGGGCATTCAGTACTTC	CASREGPNWGIQYF
-	TRBJ2-7	many	TRBV20-1	TGCAGTGTCTCGGGACCAGCTTACGAGCAGTACTTC	CSVSGPAYEQYF
-	TRBJ2-1	many	TRBV19	TGTGCCAGTAGGGCGATCAAAAGGACAGACAATGAGCAGTTCTTC	CASRAIKRTDNEQFF
-	TRBJ2-2	-	TRBV6-5	TGTGCCAGCCGGAGGGGCGCGGGGAACACCGGGGAGCTGTTTTTT	CASRRGAGNTGELFF
-	TRBJ1-1	many	TRBV7-2	TGTGCCAGCAGCTTGAACCCTTCGGGGGGCGCAGGGGAAGCTTTCTTT	CASSLNPSGGAGEAFF
-	TRBJ1-2	many	TRBV19	TGTGCCAGTAGTCTACAGGGATACCCTAACTATGGCTACACCTTC	CASSLQGYPNYGYTF
TRBD2	TRBJ2-1	many	TRBV3-1	TGTGCCAGCAGCCAAGATTGGGGCGGGGGGAGTTTTACCCATGAGCAGTTCTTC	CASSQDWGGGSFTHEQFF
-	TRBJ2-5	many	TRBV6-1	TGTGCCAGCAGTCTCCCCCGGGTGGGGACCCAGTACTTC	CASSLPRVGTQYF
-	TRBJ1-1	-	TRBV6-2/TRBV6-3	TGTGCCAGCATCCAATCAGGGAGAACTGAAGCTTTCTTT	CASIQSGRTEAFF
-	TRBJ2-2	-	TRBV5-1	TGCGCCAGCAGCTTGTTACGGACGAACACCGGGGAGCTGTTTTTT	CASSLLRTNTGELFF
-	TRBJ1-2	many	TRBV4-3	TGCGCCAGCAGCCAAGCATCCGGGAACATCTATGGCTACACCTTC	CASSQASGNIYGYTF
-	TRBJ2-1	many	TRBV7-2	TGTGCCAGCAGCTTAGTCGCTACTTCCTACAATGAGCAGTTCTTC	CASSLVATSYNEQFF
-	TRBJ2-7	many	TRBV30	TGTGCCTGGAGTGTAAGATTGGACGCCTACGAGCAGTACTTC	CAWSVRLDAYEQYF
-	TRBJ2-5	-	TRBV20-1	TGCAGTGCTAGGGGCAAAAACAATGAGCAGTACTTC	CSARGKNNEQYF
-	TRBJ2-6	-	TRBV3-1	TGTGCCAGCAGCCCGCGCACAGGTGACTCTGGGGCCAACGTCCTGACTTTC	CASSPRTGDSGANVLTF
-	TRBJ1-6	few	TRBV20-1	TGCAGTGCTAGGGATAGGACAGATTCACCCCTCCACTTT	CSARDRTDSPLHF
TRBD1	TRBJ1-6	-	TRBV30	TGTGCCTGGAGTCGGGGACAGGGGGCAAATTCACCCCTCCACTTT	CAWSRGQGANSPLHF
TRBD1	TRBJ2-3	many	TRBV7-2	TGTGCCAGCAGCCGCCGGGACAGGACCACAGATACGCAGTATTTT	CASSRRDRTTDTQYF
-	TRBJ1-6	many	TRBV7-2	TGTGCCAGCAGCTTAGGACGTTATAATTCACCCCTCCACTTT	CASSLGRYNSPLHF
TRBD1	TRBJ2-1	many	TRBV6-2/TRBV6-3	TGTGCCAGCAGCCTAACGGGACAGGGATACAATGAGCAGTTCTTC	CASSLTGQGYNEQFF
-	TRBJ2-1	-	TRBV6-2/TRBV6-3	TGTGCCAGCAGTTACTCGGGTACTTACACCAAGTTGAAGAATGAGCAGTTCTTC	CASSYSGTYTKLKNEQFF